The present T cell receptor beta chain was sequenced within a study of OX40 agonist ivuxolimab in advanced cancers. Study-level background: As their treatment, patients were administered ivuxolimab, an agonistic anti-OX40 (CD134) antibody.

If patients had autoimmune disease history or systemic immunosuppression, they were excluded. The table came from immunoSEQ multiplex PCR; TCRdb's copy has only in-frame clones and leaves some out. The top ten clones hold about 3.1% of a sample with 45,000 to 60,000 clones, under 85% of them seen once. The source is an adult with an advanced solid tumor such as melanoma, head and neck, liver or kidney cancer. This sample comprised CD4+ or CD8+ T cells sorted from blood, obtained in a trial of the OX40 agonist ivuxolimab.

For the CDR3, the DNA is TGTGCCAGCAGCCTACAGGGGGTAGCTGGGGCCAACGTCCTGACTTTC. This encodes CASSLQGVAGANVLTF. V is TRBV7-9 and J is TRBJ2-6, with TRBD1 matching 8 bases. The CDR3 runs to 16 residues. CDR1 is SEHNR, CDR2 FQNEAQ, per germline (reference sequence). With V trimmed by 5 bases and J by 2 bases, 5 bases remained unmatched.